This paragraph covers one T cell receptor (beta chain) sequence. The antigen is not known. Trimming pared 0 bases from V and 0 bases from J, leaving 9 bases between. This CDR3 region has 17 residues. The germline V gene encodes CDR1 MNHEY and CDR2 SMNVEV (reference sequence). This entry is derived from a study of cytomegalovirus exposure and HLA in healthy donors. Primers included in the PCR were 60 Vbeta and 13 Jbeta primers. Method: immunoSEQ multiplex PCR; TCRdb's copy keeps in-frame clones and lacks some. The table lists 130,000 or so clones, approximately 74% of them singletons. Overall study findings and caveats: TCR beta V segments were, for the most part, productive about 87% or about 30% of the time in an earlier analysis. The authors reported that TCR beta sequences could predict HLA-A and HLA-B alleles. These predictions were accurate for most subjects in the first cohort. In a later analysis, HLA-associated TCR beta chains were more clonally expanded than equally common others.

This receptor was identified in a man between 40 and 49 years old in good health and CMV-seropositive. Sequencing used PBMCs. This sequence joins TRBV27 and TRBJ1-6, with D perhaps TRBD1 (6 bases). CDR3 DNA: TGTGCCAGCAGTTTATCAACAGGGAGCTCCTATAATTCACCCCTCCACTTT. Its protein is CASSLSTGSSYNSPLHF.